The entry below describes one T cell receptor beta chain. What it recognizes is unknown. These data are taken from a study of OX40 agonist ivuxolimab in advanced cancers. Background on the study: Hepatocellular carcinoma, melanoma, renal cell or head and neck cancer was diagnosed in the dose-escalation patients. Study observations and caveats: CD8+ T cells were the subset that, on average, had more expanded clones than CD4+.

Generated by immunoSEQ multiplex PCR, the TCRdb table keeps only in-frame clones and is missing some. The sample has about 100,000 clones, more than 85% seen once; the top ten hold roughly 1.1%. Trimming at V came to 0 bases and at J to 2 bases, leaving 3 bases not matched to a gene. The CDR3 totals 15 residues. CDR1 and CDR2 (germline): LNHNV, YYDKDF (reference sequence). The rearrangement uses TRBV15 and TRBJ2-7, with 8 bases that match TRBD2. The clonotype was recovered from an adult with an advanced solid tumor such as melanoma, head and neck, liver or kidney cancer. The source material was CD4+ or CD8+ T cells sorted from blood, sampled in a trial of the OX40 agonist ivuxolimab. The CDR3 DNA reads TGTGCCACCAGCAGAGATCGGGGGGGGCCCTACGAGCAGTACTTC. Encoded protein: CATSRDRGGPYEQYF.